This TCR beta chain was sequenced for a study of blood T cells in healthy people across ages. Notes on the study in general: A roughly linear age-dependent decrease characterized TCR beta diversity per million T cells.

Primers used in a second PCR of about 6 to 11 cycles were a sample-barcoded 5' primer and a J-beta primer mix. TCRdb redid the calling of the 5' RACE reads with MiXCR, one entry per CDR3 protein. The top ten hold 9.5% to 13% of the sample, which has some 930,000 distinct CDR3 sequences, 25% to 30% seen once. In the case of this clonotype: What it binds is not known. A much larger clone lies one base from this, so it may be a read error.

The sample, 9 to 10 milliliters of peripheral blood, was drawn from each donor. Germline V gene sequence: CDR1 SGHTA, CDR2 FQGNSA. Trimming shortened V by 8 bases and J by 4 bases, and 16 bases separated the two germline ends. The CDR3 is made up of 14 amino acids. Another study also made use of these data, one on T cells of mothers and their children.

The chain carries TRBV7-2 and TRBJ2-3, with D possibly matching TRBD2 (6 bases). What was sequenced was blood. This receptor was identified in a woman between 40 and 50 years old in good health. CDR3 coding DNA: TGTGCCAGCGGCCCCCAAGTAGCGGCAGATACGCAGTATTTT. It is translated as CASGPQVAADTQYF. The whole variable domain, remainder taken from reference TRBV7-2 and TRBJ2-3, is GAGVSQSPSNKVTEKGKDVELRCDPISGHTALYWYRQSLGQGLEFLIYFQGNSAPDKSGLPSDRFSAERTGGSVSTLTIQRTQQEDSAVYLCASGPQVAADTQYFGPGTRLTVL.